Sequencing of this T cell receptor beta chain was carried out in a study of Graves' ophthalmopathy and Graves' hyperthyroidism. Clinical symptoms, serum thyroxine, TRAb, thyroid ultrasound and orbital computed tomography formed the basis of diagnosis. Germline V gives CDR1 MGHRA, CDR2 YSYEKL. The CDR3 has 13 amino acids. V dropped 4 bases and J dropped 4 bases, with 10 bases sitting between them. This clonotype was recorded many times. No antigen is known for it. Whole-study results and caveats: Sensitivity of about 67% and specificity of 72% to 85% were achieved by the model that predicted ophthalmopathy progression. A model built from 13 signatures distinguished ophthalmopathy from stable hyperthyroidism with approximately 90% sensitivity and 81.08% specificity. Blood was where most expanded thyroid clonotypes above 0.001 frequency also turned up.

Amplifying from RNA transcripts, the study obtained TCR beta CDR3 regions. First-round RT-PCR relied on HTBI primers, and a second-round multiplex PCR came next. TCRdb reprocessed the multiplex PCR reads with MiXCR, giving one entry per CDR3 protein. The sample includes around 520,000 distinct CDR3 sequences, roughly 40% of them seen just once. The chain couples TRBV4-1 to TRBJ2-5; D remains ambiguous. The origin of this receptor is an adult man with Graves' hyperthyroidism. The sample comprised peripheral blood or thyroid tissue (not recorded which). The CDR3 DNA follows: TGCGCCAGCAGCCCCATTGTTCCAGAGACCCAGTACTTC. Protein sequence: CASSPIVPETQYF.